Below are 3 T cell receptor beta chains sequenced from a single sample in a study of blood T cell repertoires in COVID-19. Repertoires were generated with immunoSEQ multiplex PCR, while TCRdb's copy carries only in-frame clones and drops some. Among some 300,000 clones listed, 90% were seen once. Sample: peripheral blood. These receptors were collected from a woman aged 45 to 65 with COVID-19, enrolled during active disease.

J is TRBJ2-4 and V is TRBV5-1; possibly TRBD2 for D (6 bases). The CDR3 has 17 residues. Per germline, CDR1 SGHRS and CDR2 YFSETQ. Trimming left V 0 bases short and J 0 bases short, with 13 bases between. This CDR3 reads CASSLEGGAGAKNIQYF. The CDR3 DNA follows: TGCGCCAGCAGCTTGGAGGGCGGGGCGGGAGCCAAAAACATTCAGTACTTC.

This sequence joins TRBV7-9 and TRBJ2-2; perhaps TRBD2 as D (5 bases). Trimming took 7 bases from V and 7 from J, leaving 19 bases between them. The germline V gene encodes CDR1 SEHNR and CDR2 FQNEAQ (reference sequence). The CDR3 extends over 15 amino acids. The CDR3 DNA is TGTGCCAGCACTGATTTGCGTGGAGCGGACGGGGAGCTGTTTTTT. Amino acids: CASTDLRGADGELFF.

The chain is built from TRBV29-1 and TRBJ1-2; 11 nucleotides match TRBD1. J lost 8 bases, V lost 7 bases, and 9 bases had no gene match. This CDR3 region has 13 residues. In germline, CDR1 is SQVTM, CDR2 ANQGSEA. CDR3: CSAVGQGVRGYTF. In nucleotides, the CDR3 is TGCAGCGCCGTGGGACAGGGGGTACGCGGCTACACCTTC.